This T cell receptor (beta chain) appears in the sequencing data of a study of blood T cell repertoires in COVID-19. This table comes from immunoSEQ multiplex PCR, and its TCRdb copy is limited to in-frame clones, with some not included. The sample yields around 300,000 clones, over 75% seen once. Unmatched junction bases numbered 0, after V lost 3 bases and J lost 10 bases. Germline V lookup: CDR1 SGDLS, CDR2 YYNGEE. The CDR3 runs 13 residues. This sequence was found in a man aged 50-60 years with active or convalescent COVID-19. Sequenced sample: peripheral blood. The genes are TRBV9 and TRBJ2-1; TRBD2 agrees at 14 bases. The DNA for the CDR3 is TGTGCCAGCAGCGGGACTAGCGGGGGGGAGCAGTTCTTC. This sequence encodes CASSGTSGGEQFF.